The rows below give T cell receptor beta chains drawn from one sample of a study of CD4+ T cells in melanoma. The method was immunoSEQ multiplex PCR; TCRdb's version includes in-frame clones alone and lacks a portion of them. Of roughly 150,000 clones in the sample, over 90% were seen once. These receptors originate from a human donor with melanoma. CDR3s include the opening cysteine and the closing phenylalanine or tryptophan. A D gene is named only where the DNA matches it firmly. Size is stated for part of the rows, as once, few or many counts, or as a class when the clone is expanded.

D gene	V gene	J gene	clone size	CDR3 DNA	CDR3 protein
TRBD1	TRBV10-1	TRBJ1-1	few	TGCGCCAGCAGTGGGGGACAGGGAAGTATGAACACTGAAGCTTTCTTT	CASSGGQGSMNTEAFF
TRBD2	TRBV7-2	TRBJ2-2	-	TGTGCCAGCAGCTTAGGTCCGGGGGGGGTCTTCGGGGAGCTGTTTTTT	CASSLGPGGVFGELFF
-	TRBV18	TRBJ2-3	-	TGTGCCAGCTCACCGGGGGGGCCCTTAGATACGCAGTATTTT	CASSPGGPLDTQYF
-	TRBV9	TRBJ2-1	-	TGTGCCAGCAGCTCCGGACCTGGGTATGAGCAGTTCTTC	CASSSGPGYEQFF
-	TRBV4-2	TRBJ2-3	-	TGTGCCAGCAGCCAAGGAAATCCCCTCTCCACAGATACGCAGTATTTT	CASSQGNPLSTDTQYF
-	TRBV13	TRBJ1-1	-	TGTGCCAGCAGCGAGCCTCGGGGTTTGCCCCGTGAAGCTTTCTTT	CASSEPRGLPREAFF
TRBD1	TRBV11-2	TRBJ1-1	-	TGTGCCAGCAGCTTAGTGGCAGGGACAGCACTCATGAACACTGAAGCTTTCTTT	CASSLVAGTALMNTEAFF
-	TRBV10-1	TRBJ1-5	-	TGCGCCAGCGACAGCTTAGAACCAGGGTGGGTCGAGCCCCAGCATTTT	CASDSLEPGWVEPQHF
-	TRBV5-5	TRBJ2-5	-	TGTGCCAGCAGCTTTCCCTCCGGGCAAGAGACCCAGTACTTC	CASSFPSGQETQYF
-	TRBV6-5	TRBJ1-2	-	TGTGCCAGCAGTTACTCGGGTGGGGGAGACTATGGCTACACCTTC	CASSYSGGGDYGYTF
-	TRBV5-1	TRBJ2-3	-	TGCGCCAGCAGCCAGGCTAGCTTCCCAGATACGCAGTATTTT	CASSQASFPDTQYF
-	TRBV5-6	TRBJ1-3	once	TGTGCCAGCCAGGCGTCGGGGAGCAACACCATATATTTT	CASQASGSNTIYF
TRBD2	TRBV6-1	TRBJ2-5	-	TGTGCATATAGGGGAGGGCAGGGAGAGACCCAGTACTTC	CAYRGGQGETQYF
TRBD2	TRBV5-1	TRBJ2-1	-	TGCGCCAGCAGCTTGGTTAGCGGGGGTTTATACAATGAGCAGTTCTTC	CASSLVSGGLYNEQFF
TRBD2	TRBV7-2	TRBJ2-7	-	TGTGCCAGCAGCTTCCTAGCGACTAGCCCCTCCTACGAGCAGTACTTC	CASSFLATSPSYEQYF
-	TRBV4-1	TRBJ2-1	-	TGCGCCAGCAGCCAAGATGGGACGCCCGTGCGGTTCTTC	CASSQDGTPVRFF
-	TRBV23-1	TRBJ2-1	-	TGCGCCAGCACTTGTGGCTTGGAAGGCAATGAGCAGTTCTTC	CASTCGLEGNEQFF
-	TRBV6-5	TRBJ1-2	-	TGTGCCAGCAGTTACGTCAGCGGGTCCTATGGCTACACCTTC	CASSYVSGSYGYTF
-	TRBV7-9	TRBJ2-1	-	TGTGCCAGCGGTGTGGGTGAGCAGTTCTTC	CASGVGEQFF
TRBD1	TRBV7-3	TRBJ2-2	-	TGTGCCAGCAGCTCGACAGGGGACACCGGGGAGCTGTTTTTT	CASSSTGDTGELFF
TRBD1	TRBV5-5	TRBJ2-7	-	TGTGCCAGCAGCATTGACAGGGGCTACGAGCAGTACTTC	CASSIDRGYEQYF
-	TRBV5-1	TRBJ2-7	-	TGCGCCAGCAGCTTGGGGGCAGGAGGGGTCTACGAGCAGTACTTC	CASSLGAGGVYEQYF
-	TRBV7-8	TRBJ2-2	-	TGTGCCAGCAGCCCGACACGTACCGGGGAGCTGTTTTTT	CASSPTRTGELFF
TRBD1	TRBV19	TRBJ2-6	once	TGTGCCAGTAGTTTCGACAGGGCTGGGGCCAACGTCCTGACTTTC	CASSFDRAGANVLTF
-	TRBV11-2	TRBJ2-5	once	TGTGCCAGCAGCTTACGGCAGGCGAGCACGCGGGAGACCCAGTACTTC	CASSLRQASTRETQYF
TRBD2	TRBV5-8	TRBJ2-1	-	TGTGCCAGCAGCTTGACTAGCGGGGGGCTTTCCTACAATGAGCAGTTCTTC	CASSLTSGGLSYNEQFF
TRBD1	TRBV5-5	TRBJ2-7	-	TGTGCCAGCAGCCAGCTCGGACAGGGTTACGAGCAGTACTTC	CASSQLGQGYEQYF
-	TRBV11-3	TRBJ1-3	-	TGTATACCCTCTGGAAACACCATATATTTT	CIPSGNTIYF
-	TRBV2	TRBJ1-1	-	TGTGCCAGCAGGTCTGCGGTGGAGACTGAAGCTTTCTTT	CASRSAVETEAFF
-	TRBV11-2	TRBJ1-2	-	TGTGCCAGCAGCTTTTCGCGACACCGTTCCTACACCTTC	CASSFSRHRSYTF
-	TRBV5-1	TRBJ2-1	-	TGCGCCAGCAGCAAATTCTCCGGGTCCACCTACAATGAGCAGTTCTTC	CASSKFSGSTYNEQFF
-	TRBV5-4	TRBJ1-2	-	TGTGCCAGCAGCTTGGAAAATGGAGGTGGCTACACCTTC	CASSLENGGGYTF
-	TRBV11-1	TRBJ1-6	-	TGTGCCAACAGCACGGTGGAGGGGACACCCCTCCACTTT	CANSTVEGTPLHF
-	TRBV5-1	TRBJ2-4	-	TGCGCCAGCAGCTCCGGGGCCGCATTGGACATTCAGTACTTC	CASSSGAALDIQYF
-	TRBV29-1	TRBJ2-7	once	TGCAGCGCCTCATCACAGGGCTACGATCCCGAGCAGTACTTC	CSASSQGYDPEQYF
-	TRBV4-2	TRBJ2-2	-	TGTGCCAGCAGCCAAAAACGGGACTCGACCGGGGAGCTGTTTTTT	CASSQKRDSTGELFF
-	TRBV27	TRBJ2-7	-	TGTGCCAGCAGTTTTGCGCTATCGAGCTCCTACGAGCAGTACTTC	CASSFALSSSYEQYF
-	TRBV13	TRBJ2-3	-	TGTGCCAGCAGCTTAGGCGCGGGTGGGGATACGCAGTATTTT	CASSLGAGGDTQYF
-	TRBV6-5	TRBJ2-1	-	TGTGCCAGCAGGAAAGGACTGACCGGGGAGCAGTTCTTC	CASRKGLTGEQFF
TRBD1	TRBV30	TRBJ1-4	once	TGTGCCTGGAGTCCGACAGGGAAGAAGGAAAAACTGTTTTTT	CAWSPTGKKEKLFF
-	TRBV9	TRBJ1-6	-	TGTGCCAGCAGCGTCGCAGGGGCAGAATCACCCCTCCACTTT	CASSVAGAESPLHF